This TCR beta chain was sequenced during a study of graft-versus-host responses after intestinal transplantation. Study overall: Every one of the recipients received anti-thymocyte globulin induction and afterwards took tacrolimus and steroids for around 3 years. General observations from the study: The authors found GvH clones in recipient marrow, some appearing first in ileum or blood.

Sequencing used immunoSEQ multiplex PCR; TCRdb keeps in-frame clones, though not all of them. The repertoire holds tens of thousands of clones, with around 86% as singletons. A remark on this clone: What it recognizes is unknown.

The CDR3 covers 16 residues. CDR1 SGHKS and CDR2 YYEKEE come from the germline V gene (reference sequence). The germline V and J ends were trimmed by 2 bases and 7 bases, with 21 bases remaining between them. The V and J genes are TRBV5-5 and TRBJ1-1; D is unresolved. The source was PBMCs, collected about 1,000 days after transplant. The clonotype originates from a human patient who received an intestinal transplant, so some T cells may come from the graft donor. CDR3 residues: CASSFAHRAHPNEAFF. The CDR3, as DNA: TGTGCCAGCAGCTTTGCACACCGGGCCCATCCCAATGAAGCTTTCTTT.